The text below deals with one T cell receptor (beta chain). J was trimmed by 9 bases and V by 4 bases; bases with no gene match: 6. The CDR3 consists of 13 residues. Germline V gene lookup returns CDR1 MNHNY and CDR2 SVGAGI (reference sequence). TCRdb's copy holds only in-frame clones and misses some; the assay was immunoSEQ multiplex PCR. The sample carries 200,000 to 300,000 clones, about nine tenths recorded once. This record comes from a study of blood T cell repertoires in COVID-19. Study-wide background: T cells, B-cell-depleted T cells, or PBMCs provided the cDNA or gDNA that served as material.

Specimen: peripheral blood. The sequence was collected from a woman aged 40 to 49 who had recovered from COVID-19. The rearrangement uses TRBV6-6 and TRBJ2-5; TRBD2 matches at 9 bases. The DNA for the CDR3 is TGTGCCAGCAGTTCCAGCGGGGGGAAGGCCCAGTACTTC. Its translation: CASSSSGGKAQYF.